A selection of T cell receptor beta chains follows, all from one sample in a study of T cell responses to AZD1222 COVID-19 vaccine. Libraries were prepared by immunoSEQ multiplex PCR; TCRdb keeps only in-frame clonotypes and omits some of them. The table shows fewer than 150,000 clones, with 90% occurring only once. The material sequenced was peripheral blood, taken on day 0 of AZD1222 vaccination. The source is an adult in good health. Both conserved end residues are part of each CDR3. The D gene is left open where the match is weak. Clone size is stated in some rows and not others, as once, few, many or a class when expanded.

>TRBJ2-5|.|TRBV6-1|.
CASSEFGQQETQYF
TGTGCCAGCAGTGAATTTGGACAGCAAGAGACCCAGTACTTC
>TRBJ1-1|.|TRBV11-2|.
CAGKSGHTNTEAFF
TGTGCCGGCAAATCAGGACACACGAACACTGAAGCTTTCTTT
>TRBJ1-6|.|TRBV10-3|.
CAISVTGTIGSSPLHF
TGTGCCATCAGTGTTACAGGGACAATCGGAAGTTCACCCCTCCACTTT
>TRBJ2-5|TRBD2|TRBV12-3/TRBV12-4|.
CASSPIAGAQYF
TGTGCCAGCAGCCCTATAGCGGGGGCCCAGTACTTC
>TRBJ2-3|.|TRBV7-6|.
CASSLAGSRTDTQYF
TGTGCCAGCAGCTTAGCTGGATCCCGCACAGATACGCAGTATTTT
>TRBJ1-2|TRBD1|TRBV25-1|few
CASSESTGGFDYGYTF
TGTGCCAGCAGTGAAAGTACAGGGGGCTTTGACTATGGCTACACCTTC
>TRBJ1-2|.|TRBV6-5|few
CASTDSYGYTF
TGTGCCAGCACAGACAGCTATGGCTACACCTTC
>TRBJ1-3|.|TRBV14|.
CASRRSGVGNTIYF
TGTGCCAGCAGGAGGTCAGGGGTCGGAAACACCATATATTTT
>TRBJ2-1|.|TRBV6-5|once
CASSSSGPFYNEQFF
TGTGCCAGCAGTTCGTCAGGCCCTTTCTACAATGAGCAGTTCTTC
>TRBJ2-7|.|TRBV27|.
CASSLQQGYEQYF
TGTGCCAGCAGTTTGCAACAGGGTTACGAGCAGTACTTC
>TRBJ1-6|.|TRBV25-1|.
CASSRSGENYNSPLHF
TGTGCCAGCAGCCGATCTGGGGAAAACTATAATTCACCCCTCCACTTT
>TRBJ1-3|.|TRBV5-1|.
CASSLESVLPGNTIYF
TGCGCCAGCAGCTTGGAATCGGTCCTGCCTGGAAACACCATATATTTT
>TRBJ1-1|.|TRBV5-1|medium-sized
CASSSGGDTEAFF
TGCGCCAGCAGCAGCGGTGGGGACACTGAAGCTTTCTTT
>TRBJ1-2|.|TRBV5-6|.
CASSSDSTHGYTF
TGTGCCAGCAGCTCGGACAGCACTCATGGCTACACCTTC
>TRBJ2-1|TRBD2|TRBV11-3|.
CASSLDPSGHEQFF
TGTGCCAGCAGCTTAGACCCTAGCGGCCATGAGCAGTTCTTC
>TRBJ1-1|.|TRBV6-5|.
CASSLGGASRAFF
TGTGCCAGCAGTTTGGGGGGGGCCAGCCGAGCTTTCTTT
>TRBJ1-4|.|TRBV10-3|.
CAISESGGFNEKLFF
TGTGCCATCAGTGAGTCGGGGGGGTTTAACGAAAAACTGTTTTTT
>TRBJ2-1|.|TRBV7-2|.
CASSLNYEQFF
TGTGCCAGCAGCTTAAATTATGAGCAGTTCTTC
>TRBJ1-1|.|TRBV21-1|.
CASSKSPRRNTEAFF
TGTGCCAGCAGCAAATCCCCAAGAAGAAACACTGAAGCTTTCTTT
>TRBJ2-5|TRBD1|TRBV2|.
CASRWTGGAETQYF
TGTGCCAGCAGGTGGACAGGGGGCGCGGAGACCCAGTACTTC
>TRBJ2-7|.|TRBV7-9|once
CASSLVEQYF
TGTGCCAGCAGCTTAGTCGAGCAGTACTTC
>TRBJ2-5|TRBD2|TRBV29-1|.
CSVAGGAGETQYF
TGCAGCGTTGCGGGGGGGGCGGGAGAGACCCAGTACTTC